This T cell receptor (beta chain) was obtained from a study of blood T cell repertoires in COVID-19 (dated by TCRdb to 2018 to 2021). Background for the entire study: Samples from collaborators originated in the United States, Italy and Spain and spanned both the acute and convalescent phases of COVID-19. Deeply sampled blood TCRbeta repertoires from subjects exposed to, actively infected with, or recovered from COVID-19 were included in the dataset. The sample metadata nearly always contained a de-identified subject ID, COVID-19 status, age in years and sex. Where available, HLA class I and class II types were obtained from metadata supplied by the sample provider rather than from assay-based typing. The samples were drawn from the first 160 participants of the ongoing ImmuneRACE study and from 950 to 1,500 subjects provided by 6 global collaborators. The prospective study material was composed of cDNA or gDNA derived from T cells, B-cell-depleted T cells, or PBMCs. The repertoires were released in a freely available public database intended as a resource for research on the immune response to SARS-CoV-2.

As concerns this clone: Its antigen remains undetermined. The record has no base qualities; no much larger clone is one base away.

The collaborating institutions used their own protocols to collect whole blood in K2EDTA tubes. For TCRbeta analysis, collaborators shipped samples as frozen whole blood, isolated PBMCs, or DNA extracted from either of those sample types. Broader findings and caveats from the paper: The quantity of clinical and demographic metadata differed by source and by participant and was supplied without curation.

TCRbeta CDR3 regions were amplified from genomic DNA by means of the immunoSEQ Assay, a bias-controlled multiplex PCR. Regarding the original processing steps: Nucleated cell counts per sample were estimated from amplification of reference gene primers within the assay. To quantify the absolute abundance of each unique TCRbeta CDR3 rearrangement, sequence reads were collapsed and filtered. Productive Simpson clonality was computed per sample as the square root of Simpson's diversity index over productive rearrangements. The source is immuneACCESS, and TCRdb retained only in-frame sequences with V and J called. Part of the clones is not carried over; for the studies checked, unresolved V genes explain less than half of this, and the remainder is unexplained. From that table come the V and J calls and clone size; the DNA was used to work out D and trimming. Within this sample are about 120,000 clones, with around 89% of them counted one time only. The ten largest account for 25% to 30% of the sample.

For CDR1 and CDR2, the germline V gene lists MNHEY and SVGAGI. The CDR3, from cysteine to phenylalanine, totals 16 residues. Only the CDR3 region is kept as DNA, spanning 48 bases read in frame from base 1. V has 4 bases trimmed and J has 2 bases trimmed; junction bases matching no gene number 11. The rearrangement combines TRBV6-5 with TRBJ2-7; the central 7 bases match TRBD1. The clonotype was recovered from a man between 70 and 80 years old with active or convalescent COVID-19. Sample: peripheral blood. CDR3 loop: CASSFRRTGGTYEQYF. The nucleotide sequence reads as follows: TGTGCCAGCAGTTTCCGGAGGACAGGCGGAACCTACGAGCAGTACTTC.